Sequencing of this T cell receptor beta chain was carried out in a study of T cell changes during pregnancy in multiple sclerosis. CDR3 length equals 15 residues. The germline gives CDR1 SGDLS, CDR2 YYNGEE. The V gene lost 4 bases and the J gene lost 8 bases, with 16 bases spanning the gap. The method was immunoSEQ multiplex PCR; TCRdb's version includes in-frame clones alone and lacks a portion of them. The sample holds about 59,000 clones, 80% to 95% seen once. The chain combines TRBV9 with TRBJ1-6; D might be TRBD1 (6 bases). Sequenced material: peripheral blood, taken in the third trimester of pregnancy. The TCR comes from a female donor in good health, enrolled as a control in a pregnancy study. In DNA form, the CDR3 reads TGTGCCAGCAGCCCATTCCGGGAGGGGGATTCACCCCTCCACTTT. As protein: CASSPFREGDSPLHF.